This T cell receptor (beta chain) was sequenced for a study of shared clonotypes between healthy human individuals. The study, taken as a whole, reports: In general, naive subsets displayed greater estimated richness than memory subsets did. A handful of donors showed sharing of 4.5% to 6% of naive CD4 clonotypes.

V gave up 4 bases and J gave up 2 bases, with 10 bases separating them. Germline-derived CDR1 and CDR2 are SGHDT and YYEEEE. CDR3 length equals 13 residues. As to this clone: Antigen: not known.

Recent acute infections and vaccinations were absent in the healthy HIV-negative adult donors. TCRdb's table, derived via immunoSEQ multiplex PCR, lists solely in-frame clones and lacks some. The sample lists about 1.1 million clones; 60% to 85% were seen once. This sequence originates from a man aged 18 to 30 in good health. Some clones in this sample may be carry-over from other donors' samples. What was sequenced was memory CD4+ T cells from PBMCs. Described subset: CD45RA-negative fraction. J is TRBJ2-7 and V is TRBV5-6; D may be TRBD1 or TRBD2 (5 bases each). In nucleotides, the CDR3 is TGTGCCAGCAGCCCGGGGCTGACCTACGAGCAGTACTTC. It translates to CASSPGLTYEQYF. Looking up the rest from reference TRBV5-6 and TRBJ2-7 gives the full variable domain: DAGVTQSPTHLIKTRGQQVTLRCSPKSGHDTVSWYQQALGQGPQFIFQYYEEEERQRGNFPDRFSGHQFPNYSSELNVNALLLGDSALYLCASSPGLTYEQYFGPGTRLTVT.